Listed here is a single T cell receptor (beta chain). Every patient relapsed after autologous stem cell transplantation, and brentuximab vedotin exposure varied. This CDR3 is 15 amino acids long. Germline V gene sequence: CDR1 MNHNY, CDR2 SVGAGI (reference sequence). V trimming: 0 bases; J trimming: 9 bases; junction bases outside the gene matches: 6. TCRdb's table, derived via immunoSEQ multiplex PCR, lists solely in-frame clones and lacks some. This table has about 37,000 clones, about 90% appearing once. This specimen belongs to a study of PD-1 blockade in classical Hodgkin lymphoma. The chain has TRBV6-6 and TRBJ2-1; 9 positions match TRBD2. The TCR sequence derives from a human donor with classical Hodgkin lymphoma. The sequences come from peripheral blood mononuclear cells (PBMCs), collected before the second cycle of nivolumab. CDR3 amino acids: CASSYSSGSSGEQFF. CDR3 DNA sequence: TGTGCCAGCAGTTACTCTAGCGGGAGCTCCGGTGAGCAGTTCTTC.